The subject of this entry is one T cell receptor (beta chain). Many counts were recorded for this clonotype. Its binding antigen is unknown. Per-base quality was not reported, and no clone a single base away is much larger than it. Trimming removed 5 bases from V and 4 bases from J; the gene matches leave 6 bases unexplained. The CDR3 contains 14 residues, cysteine and phenylalanine counted. Left in the record is the CDR3 DNA by itself, 42 bases read in frame from the first base. Patients with hyperthyroidism were aged 18 to 65 years, had been newly diagnosed, and had a disease duration of less than 2 months. Patients with other autoimmune diseases, uncontrolled infections, pregnancy or lactation were excluded from the study. Diagnosis relied on clinical symptoms, serum thyroxine, TRAb, thyroid ultrasound and orbital computed tomography. Total RNA was extracted using Trizol reagent, and RNA quality was checked on an Agilent 2100 Bioanalyzer.

TCR beta CDR3 regions were amplified from RNA transcripts for repertoire sequencing. HTBI primers and the Qiagen OneStep RT-PCR kit were used in a first-round RT-PCR, which was followed by a second-round multiplex PCR, size selection and purification. Libraries were sequenced paired-end with 100 bp reads on an Illumina HiSeq2000. Per the authors' processing: SOAPnuke was used for read processing, and reads with adapters, uncalled bases, a mean Phred below 15, or no exact constant-primer or identifier match were discarded. COPE v1.2.5 was used to merge the high-quality paired reads. Each unique nucleotide sequence was treated as a clonotype, and MiTCR v1.1 was used to align the clonotypes to the IMGT TRB V, D and J references. Only V-J combinations with frequency above 0.0001 were analysed, covering over 98% of repertoires. For each V-J combination, a TCR clonal expansion and chaos score was defined as F50 clonal expansion divided by the chaos observed in the TCRdist matrix. Features were reduced by Welch's t-statistics and random forest to over 10 V-J combinations, which fed a naive Bayes classifier. The similarity between thyroid and blood repertoires was quantified using the Morisita-Horn index. TCRdb ran its own pipeline on the public reads, namely fastp trimming at Q25 and MiXCR clone calling, and kept in-frame beta chains. Rows are unified per CDR3 protein, each entry keeping the most common DNA and genes. What appears here as the V and J calls and clone size reflects TCRdb's work, not the paper's. This sample has roughly 600,000 distinct CDR3 sequences in its table, and 35% to 40% of those were observed once. Together, the top ten hold 4% to 5% of the sample.

This entry comes from a study of Graves' ophthalmopathy and Graves' hyperthyroidism (dated by TCRdb to about 2018). With respect to the entire study: A patient counted as having stable hyperthyroidism if there was no progression to ophthalmopathy within 18 months of follow-up. TCR beta repertoire signatures were used to distinguish Graves' ophthalmopathy from Graves' hyperthyroidism and to predict progression to ophthalmopathy. In total, under 150 blood samples were TCR-sequenced: approximately 42 ophthalmopathy, around 75 hyperthyroidism and 17 hyperthyroidism-to-ophthalmopathy patients. To explore V-J signatures distinguishing ophthalmopathy from hyperthyroidism, a discovery set of around 100 patients (fewer than 45 ophthalmopathy, 57 stable hyperthyroidism) was enrolled. An independent validation cohort was composed of some 19 hyperthyroidism patients and around 16 patients who later progressed from hyperthyroidism to ophthalmopathy. In roughly six hyperthyroidism patients, the T-cell repertoires found in thyroid tissue were compared with those found in blood. After sampling, hyperthyroidism patients received methimazole starting at 30 mg daily, and ophthalmopathy patients received high-dose intravenous methylprednisolone. What the study reported, not specific to this receptor: No statistical method was used to set the sample size in advance, and the investigators knew which group each participant was assigned to. In validation, the model predicted ophthalmopathy progression with roughly 68% sensitivity and 72.22% specificity; about a dozen predicted patients were CT-confirmed with GO in a median of approximately 6.5 months. Most of the expanded thyroid clonotypes with a frequency above 0.001 were also detected in blood, and it was suggested that the thyroid immune response may be reflected by blood repertoires. Ophthalmopathy was separated from stable hyperthyroidism by the 13-signature model with around 89% sensitivity and around 81% specificity in cross-validation and with 80%/75% in the test set.

The receptor chain draws on TRBV12-3 or TRBV12-4 and TRBJ2-7; the central 9 bases match TRBD1. The sequenced material came from peripheral blood or thyroid tissue (not recorded which). The TCR was taken from an adult man with Graves' hyperthyroidism. The nucleotide sequence reads as follows: TGTGCCAGCAGTCCGGGACAGGGAAGGTACGAGCAGTACTTC. This is translated as CASSPGQGRYEQYF.